This T cell receptor (beta chain) was recovered during a study of blood T cell repertoires in COVID-19. Looking at the study overall: Samples of COVID-19 (acute and convalescent) were obtained from the United States, Italy and Spain.

Clones were sequenced by immunoSEQ multiplex PCR, and TCRdb holds only the in-frame ones, with some missing. The table shows roughly 72,000 clones, with roughly 91% occurring only once. Per germline, CDR1 SGHNT and CDR2 YENEEA. V trimming: 3 bases; J trimming: 7 bases; junction bases outside the gene matches: 5. The CDR3 has 14 residues. The gene calls are TRBV11-3 and TRBJ2-3; 9 bases fit TRBD1. Sequencing used peripheral blood. The TCR was taken from a human donor in a cohort sampled during active COVID-19. This CDR3 reads CASSLGQGGNTQYF. The DNA for the CDR3 is TGTGCCAGCAGCTTGGGACAGGGTGGGAATACGCAGTATTTT. The full variable domain, its missing parts supplied by reference TRBV11-3 and TRBJ2-3, is EAGVVQSPRYKIIEKKQPVAFWCNPISGHNTLYWYLQNLGQGPELLIRYENEEAVDDSQLPKDRFSAERLKGVDSTLKIQPAELGDSAVYLCASSLGQGGNTQYFGPGTRLTVL.